This T cell receptor beta chain comes out of a study of T cells expressing NK-cell markers. At the level of the study: Out of eight donors sequenced, seven tested HCMV-seropositive and the remaining one seronegative.

For each CDR3 protein, TCRdb gives one entry from its re-call of the 5' RACE reads, without DNA. The sample table sets out 200,000 to 300,000 distinct CDR3 sequences. The CDR3 has 15 amino acids. Per germline, CDR1 MDHEN and CDR2 SYDVKM. Input material: blood T cells: a sorted CD56 or NKG2C T cell subset, CD4+ or CD8+ T cells, or bulk PBMC T cells (not recorded which). The gene calls are TRBV28 and TRBJ2-1. This clonotype was obtained from a woman between 18 and 75 years old in good health. This CDR3 is CASSPTAAVHNEQFF.